These 20 T cell receptor beta chains were all obtained from the same sample, sequenced in a study of T cells after yellow fever vaccination. TCRdb re-called the 5' RACE reads with MiXCR, one entry per CDR3 protein. This repertoire shows some 550,000 distinct CDR3 sequences, over 15% found once; its top ten account for about 13%. The source was PBMCs, collected 15 days after the yellow fever booster vaccination. The receptor set was obtained from a man younger than 45 who received the YFV17D yellow fever vaccine.

V is TRBV19 and J is TRBJ1-2, with 7 bases fitting TRBD1. J was trimmed by 4 bases and V by 7 bases; bases with no gene match: 12. The CDR3 length is 15 residues. The germline gives CDR1 LNHDA, CDR2 SQIVND (reference sequence). The CDR3 spells CASILRQGRGYGYTF. CDR3 nucleotides: TGTGCCAGTATTCTTCGACAGGGACGGGGCTATGGCTACACCTTC.

This clonotype showed up just a few times. The V and J genes are TRBV4-2 and TRBJ1-2; D gene ambiguous. CDR1 and CDR2 from the germline V gene are LGHNA and YNFKEQ. V lost 0 bases and J 8 bases, leaving 13 bases between the germline ends. This CDR3 has 14 amino acids. The DNA for the CDR3 is TGTGCCAGCAGCCAAGAACAGCCACTGGGAGGCTACACCTTC. Its translation: CASSQEQPLGGYTF.

This clonotype was seen a handful of times. This chain uses TRBV20-1 with TRBJ2-7; tentatively, D is TRBD1 (5 bases). The CDR3 is 13 residues long. V was pared by 6 bases and J by 2 bases, with 14 bases between. Germline V lookup: CDR1 DFQATT, CDR2 SNEGSKA (reference sequence). CDR3 sequence (DNA): TGCAGTGCCAGGGCGGAGACAACCTACGAGCAGTACTTC. It specifies CSARAETTYEQYF.

This clonotype was seen a few times. The chain has TRBV27 and TRBJ2-2; D is unclear. Germline CDR1 and CDR2: MNHEY and SMNVEV (reference sequence). The CDR3 is 12 residues long. Trimming stripped 6 bases from V and 8 bases from J, with 10 bases between. In nucleotides, the CDR3 is TGTGCCAGCAGCCCCGGTGAGGGGGAGCTGTTTTTT. This gives the protein CASSPGEGELFF.

This clonotype was picked up a small number of times. V is TRBV11-2 and J is TRBJ2-2, with D perhaps TRBD2 (5 bases). The V end lost 0 bases, the J end lost 5 bases, and 7 bases lay between the germline ends. Germline V gene data show CDR1 as SGHAT and CDR2 as FQNNGV. The CDR3 totals 14 residues. DNA for the CDR3: TGTGCCAGCAGCTTAGATCCGGGGACCGGGGAGCTGTTTTTT. Its protein product is CASSLDPGTGELFF.

The V gene is TRBV28, the J gene TRBJ2-5, with D possibly TRBD1 on 6 matching bases. Germline-derived CDR1 and CDR2 are MDHEN and SYDVKM. CDR3 length: 14 amino acids. Between the trimmed V and J ends, which lost 6 bases and 4 bases, there was a span of 15 bases. CDR3 sequence (DNA): TGTGCCAGCAGAAAAGGACAGAGAGGAGAGACCCAGTACTTC. This gives the protein CASRKGQRGETQYF.

The chain links TRBV6-2 or TRBV6-3 to TRBJ2-1; D gene unclear. This CDR3 is built from 14 residues. Per germline, CDR1 MNHEY and CDR2 SVGEGT. The V and J ends lost 0 bases and 6 bases respectively, with 9 bases between them. This CDR3 reads CASSYSIVGNEQFF. The CDR3, as DNA: TGTGCCAGCAGTTACTCGATTGTAGGCAATGAGCAGTTCTTC.

The chain recombines TRBV5-6 with TRBJ2-1; tentatively, D is TRBD1 (5 bases). There are 17 residues in the CDR3. V was trimmed by 1 base and J by 0 bases, leaving 14 bases between them. Germline CDR1 is SGHDT and CDR2 is YYEEEE. The CDR3 sequence is CASSLRGPSLSYNEQFF. The CDR3 nucleotides read TGTGCCAGCAGCTTGAGGGGTCCCTCCCTCTCCTACAATGAGCAGTTCTTC.

CDR3 nucleotide sequence: TGTGCCAGCAGCTCTCCCGGGAGTCATGAGCAGTTCTTC. Residues: CASSSPGSHEQFF. The chain uses TRBV11-2 and TRBJ2-1, with TRBD2 as a possible D gene (6 bases). There are 13 residues in the CDR3. Trimming took off 4 bases at V and 8 bases at J, with 12 bases between the two ends. Germline CDR1 and CDR2: SGHAT and FQNNGV.

This clonotype was picked up a small number of times. The chain carries TRBV29-1 and TRBJ2-1, with no clear D. Between the trimmed V and J ends, which lost 4 bases and 6 bases, there was a span of 10 bases. CDR1 and CDR2 (germline): SQVTM, ANQGSEA. This CDR3 is 12 amino acids long. The DNA of the CDR3 is TGCAGCGTTGTAGGGCTGAGCAATGAGCAGTTCTTC. Translated: CSVVGLSNEQFF.

The chain is built from TRBV7-2 and TRBJ2-3; D is tentatively TRBD1 or TRBD2 (5 bases each). Germline assignment: CDR1 SGHTA and CDR2 FQGNSA. V lost 9 bases and J 3 bases, leaving 16 bases between the germline ends. The CDR3 is made up of 14 amino acids. The CDR3 protein is CASFKWDGTDTQYF. The CDR3 DNA is TGTGCCAGTTTTAAGTGGGACGGAACAGATACGCAGTATTTT.

The V gene is TRBV23-1, the J gene TRBJ2-7; D not certain. TRBV23-1 is recorded as an ORF, its role being uncertain. The CDR3 totals 15 residues. V was trimmed by 1 base and J by 3 bases, leaving 13 bases between them. The CDR3 DNA reads TGCGCCAGCAGTCAATTCCTGGGAACACACTACGAGCAGTACTTC. Amino acid sequence: CASSQFLGTHYEQYF.

J is TRBJ1-1 and V is TRBV6-1; 9 positions agree with TRBD1. Germline trimming cut 8 bases from V and 4 bases from J; bases unmatched to any gene: 5. CDR3 size: 13 residues. CDR1 and CDR2 (germline): MNHNS, SASEGT. As DNA, the CDR3 is TGTGCCAGCCGACAGGGGGTAGCCACTGAAGCTTTCTTT. As protein: CASRQGVATEAFF.

In this sample, this clonotype turned up a few times. J is TRBJ2-7 and V is TRBV20-1; a possible D gene is TRBD1 (5 bases). Germline lookup yields CDR1 DFQATT and CDR2 SNEGSKA (reference sequence). Between the trimmed V and J ends, which lost 3 bases and 3 bases, there was a span of 21 bases. The CDR3 is 16 amino acids. The chain's CDR3 is CSASTRSWTSNYEQYF. Written as DNA, the CDR3 is TGCAGTGCTAGCACCCGTTCTTGGACATCTAACTACGAGCAGTACTTC.

This clonotype showed up just a few times. The genes are TRBV7-2 and TRBJ2-4, with D maybe TRBD1 (6 bases). Between the trimmed V and J ends, which lost 11 bases and 8 bases, there was a span of 13 bases. The germline V gene encodes CDR1 SGHTA and CDR2 FQGNSA. The CDR3 loop spans 11 amino acids. In DNA, the CDR3 is TGTGCCGGACGGAAGGGGGACATTCAGTACTTC. Translation: CAGRKGDIQYF.

This clonotype was detected ten times or more. The J gene is TRBJ2-2, the V gene TRBV4-3; no clear D gene. CDR3 length: 19 amino acids. The germline CDR1 and CDR2 sequences are LGHNA and YSLEER. The V end was cut by 0 bases, the J end by 6 bases, with 23 bases between. The CDR3 nucleotides read TGCGCCAGCAGCCAAGATCTTGTACCCCGAGTCACTTATCCCGGGGAGCTGTTTTTT. As protein: CASSQDLVPRVTYPGELFF.

The V call is TRBV20-1, the J call TRBJ2-1; the D gene is possibly TRBD2 (6 bases). Germline V gives CDR1 DFQATT, CDR2 SNEGSKA (reference sequence). CDR3 size: 14 residues. Between the trimmed V and J ends, which lost 1 base and 7 bases, there was a span of 14 bases. CDR3 coding DNA: TGCAGTGCTAGAGCGGCCGGGACTCAGAATGAGCAGTTCTTC. It codes for CSARAAGTQNEQFF.

This clonotype was picked up a small number of times. V and J are TRBV5-5 and TRBJ2-3; a possible D gene is TRBD2 (5 bases). The V gene lost 6 bases and the J gene lost 3 bases, with 20 bases spanning the gap. The CDR3 extends over 16 amino acids. From germline, CDR1 is SGHKS and CDR2 YYEKEE (reference sequence). CDR3 amino acids: CASTQSILAGTDTQYF. In nucleotides, the CDR3 is TGTGCCAGCACCCAATCTATCCTGGCGGGTACAGATACGCAGTATTTT. Full variable domain (outside the CDR3, taken from reference TRBV5-5 and TRBJ2-3): DAGVTQSPTHLIKTRGQQVTLRCSPISGHKSVSWYQQVLGQGPQFIFQYYEKEERGRGNFPDRFSARQFPNYSSELNVNALLLGDSALYLCASTQSILAGTDTQYFGPGTRLTVL.

The chain uses TRBV28 and TRBJ2-5, with a weak D call TRBD1 (5 bases). The germline CDR1 and CDR2 sequences are MDHEN and SYDVKM. The CDR3 has 13 residues. Between the trimmed V and J ends, which lost 5 bases and 8 bases, there was a span of 15 bases. In nucleotides, the CDR3 is TGTGCCAGCAGTCCGACAGTTTGGAGCACCCAGTACTTC. Residues: CASSPTVWSTQYF.

This rearrangement joins TRBV3-1 to TRBJ2-5, with D maybe TRBD2 (7 bases). The CDR3 loop spans 12 amino acids. CDR1 LGHDT and CDR2 YNNKEL come from the germline V gene (reference sequence). Trimming removed 8 bases from V and 4 bases from J, with 11 bases in between. DNA of the CDR3: TGTGCCAGCGAAGGGGGGGGAGAGACCCAGTACTTC. Encoded protein: CASEGGGETQYF.